Listed below are T cell receptor beta chains from one sample, sequenced in a study of Ad26.COV2.S vaccination and SARS-CoV-2 variants. The method was immunoSEQ multiplex PCR; TCRdb's version includes in-frame clones alone and lacks a portion of them. The top ten hold under 2% of the sample, which has 300,000 to 400,000 clones, 70% to 90% seen once. Sequenced here: peripheral blood, sampled in a trial of Ad26.COV2.S vaccine versus placebo. These TCRs come from a person between 18 and 65 years old who received the Ad26.COV2.S COVID-19 vaccine or a placebo. Both conserved end residues are part of each CDR3. The order of the fields is CDR3 protein, CDR3 DNA, clone size, J gene, D gene, V gene. D genes are given only for firm matches. A row's size may be missing; if present it is once, few, many or a size class.

cdr3_aa: CASHPGYSEAFF
cdr3_nt: TGTGCCAGCCACCCAGGGTATAGTGAAGCTTTCTTT
clone_size: .
j_call: TRBJ1-1
d_call: .
v_call: TRBV6-5

cdr3_aa: CASSDYHIYEQYF
cdr3_nt: TGTGCCAGCAGTGATTATCACATCTACGAGCAGTACTTC
clone_size: .
j_call: TRBJ2-7
d_call: .
v_call: TRBV2

cdr3_aa: CASSLAAGVTTDTQYF
cdr3_nt: TGTGCCAGCAGCTTGGCAGCGGGGGTAACGACAGATACGCAGTATTTT
clone_size: .
j_call: TRBJ2-3
d_call: TRBD2
v_call: TRBV5-4

cdr3_aa: CASSRDTPAEAFF
cdr3_nt: TGTGCCAGCAGCAGGGACACCCCGGCTGAAGCTTTCTTT
clone_size: .
j_call: TRBJ1-1
d_call: .
v_call: TRBV5-6

cdr3_aa: CASSPGWGDGYTF
cdr3_nt: TGTGCCAGCAGTCCCGGATGGGGGGATGGCTACACCTTC
clone_size: .
j_call: TRBJ1-2
d_call: .
v_call: TRBV6-2/TRBV6-3

cdr3_aa: CASSQESRTSGRSSYNEQFF
cdr3_nt: TGCGCCAGCAGCCAAGAATCGCGGACTAGCGGGAGAAGCTCCTACAATGAGCAGTTCTTC
clone_size: .
j_call: TRBJ2-1
d_call: TRBD2
v_call: TRBV4-1

cdr3_aa: CASSLGQGVYNEQFF
cdr3_nt: TGTGCCAGCAGCCTAGGACAGGGAGTCTACAATGAGCAGTTCTTC
clone_size: .
j_call: TRBJ2-1
d_call: TRBD1
v_call: TRBV7-2

cdr3_aa: CASSLEVRGYTF
cdr3_nt: TGTGCCAGCAGCTTAGAGGTCCGCGGCTACACCTTC
clone_size: .
j_call: TRBJ1-2
d_call: .
v_call: TRBV7-9

cdr3_aa: CASSLVSPSDTQYF
cdr3_nt: TGTGCCAGCAGCTTAGTTAGCCCCTCAGATACGCAGTATTTT
clone_size: .
j_call: TRBJ2-3
d_call: .
v_call: TRBV5-4

cdr3_aa: CASSGPVREQYF
cdr3_nt: TGTGCCAGCAGTGGACCCGTAAGGGAGCAGTACTTC
clone_size: .
j_call: TRBJ2-7
d_call: .
v_call: TRBV2

cdr3_aa: CASSVEGLYTGELFF
cdr3_nt: TGTGCCAGCAGCGTAGAAGGGCTATACACCGGGGAGCTGTTTTTT
clone_size: .
j_call: TRBJ2-2
d_call: .
v_call: TRBV9

cdr3_aa: CAISGLNTEAFF
cdr3_nt: TGTGCCATTTCGGGACTGAACACTGAAGCTTTCTTT
clone_size: .
j_call: TRBJ1-1
d_call: .
v_call: TRBV16

cdr3_aa: CASKATGISDTQYF
cdr3_nt: TGTGCCAGCAAGGCGACAGGGATTTCAGATACGCAGTATTTT
clone_size: .
j_call: TRBJ2-3
d_call: TRBD1
v_call: TRBV5-4

cdr3_aa: CASSSRKTEAFF
cdr3_nt: TGTGCCAGCAGCTCCCGTAAGACTGAAGCTTTCTTT
clone_size: .
j_call: TRBJ1-1
d_call: .
v_call: TRBV7-8

cdr3_aa: CASSYSIGTEETQYF
cdr3_nt: TGTGCCAGCAGTTACTCGATTGGGACAGAAGAGACCCAGTACTTC
clone_size: .
j_call: TRBJ2-5
d_call: TRBD1
v_call: TRBV6-2/TRBV6-3

cdr3_aa: CAWSGVEKKLFF
cdr3_nt: TGTGCCTGGAGTGGGGTCGAGAAAAAACTGTTTTTT
clone_size: .
j_call: TRBJ1-4
d_call: .
v_call: TRBV30

cdr3_aa: CASSDRKDTNYGYTF
cdr3_nt: TGTGCCAGCAGCGACAGGAAAGATACTAACTATGGCTACACCTTC
clone_size: .
j_call: TRBJ1-2
d_call: .
v_call: TRBV6-5

cdr3_aa: CASRYSGTGPHSYNSPLHF
cdr3_nt: TGTGCCAGCAGATACTCCGGGACAGGGCCACACTCCTATAATTCACCCCTCCACTTT
clone_size: .
j_call: TRBJ1-6
d_call: TRBD1
v_call: TRBV5-6

cdr3_aa: CASSFAANQPQHF
cdr3_nt: TGTGCCAGCAGTTTCGCGGCCAATCAGCCCCAGCATTTT
clone_size: .
j_call: TRBJ1-5
d_call: .
v_call: TRBV27

cdr3_aa: CASSEGGGLVWPQHF
cdr3_nt: TGTGCCAGCAGTGAAGGGGGGGGGTTGGTCTGGCCCCAGCATTTT
clone_size: .
j_call: TRBJ1-5
d_call: .
v_call: TRBV6-4

cdr3_aa: CASSLAGQGRTYGYTF
cdr3_nt: TGCGCCAGCAGCTTGGCCGGACAGGGGAGAACCTATGGCTACACCTTC
clone_size: .
j_call: TRBJ1-2
d_call: TRBD1
v_call: TRBV5-1

cdr3_aa: CAWSGYNSPLHF
cdr3_nt: TGTGCCTGGAGTGGCTATAATTCACCCCTCCACTTT
clone_size: .
j_call: TRBJ1-6
d_call: .
v_call: TRBV30

cdr3_aa: CASRSQDSLSGYTF
cdr3_nt: TGTGCCAGCAGGTCTCAGGACAGCCTGTCTGGCTACACCTTC
clone_size: .
j_call: TRBJ1-2
d_call: .
v_call: TRBV5-8

cdr3_aa: CASSPSTSGFADEQFF
cdr3_nt: TGTGCCAGCTCACCGTCTACTAGCGGGTTTGCTGATGAGCAGTTCTTC
clone_size: .
j_call: TRBJ2-1
d_call: TRBD2
v_call: TRBV18

cdr3_aa: CASSLSPQLGRGSEQYF
cdr3_nt: TGCGCCAGCAGCTTGTCCCCTCAGCTTGGGAGGGGGTCCGAGCAGTACTTC
clone_size: .
j_call: TRBJ2-7
d_call: .
v_call: TRBV5-1

cdr3_aa: CASSLRTGNTIYF
cdr3_nt: TGTGCCAGCAGCCTAAGGACGGGCAACACCATATATTTT
clone_size: few
j_call: TRBJ1-3
d_call: .
v_call: TRBV7-9

cdr3_aa: CASSIAPTGGQNSPLHF
cdr3_nt: TGTGCCAGTAGTATAGCTCCGACAGGGGGCCAAAATTCACCCCTCCACTTT
clone_size: .
j_call: TRBJ1-6
d_call: TRBD1
v_call: TRBV19

cdr3_aa: CSAQPQGSYTF
cdr3_nt: TGCAGTGCTCAGCCACAGGGCTCCTACACCTTC
clone_size: .
j_call: TRBJ1-2
d_call: .
v_call: TRBV20-1

cdr3_aa: CASSIRGDTGELFF
cdr3_nt: TGTGCCAGTAGTATAAGGGGGGACACCGGGGAGCTGTTTTTT
clone_size: few
j_call: TRBJ2-2
d_call: .
v_call: TRBV19

cdr3_aa: CSASTHSSEAFF
cdr3_nt: TGCAGTGCTAGTACCCACAGTAGCGAAGCTTTCTTT
clone_size: .
j_call: TRBJ1-1
d_call: .
v_call: TRBV20-1

cdr3_aa: CASSRFGDNSPLHF
cdr3_nt: TGTGCCAGCAGTAGATTCGGCGATAATTCACCCCTCCACTTT
clone_size: .
j_call: TRBJ1-6
d_call: .
v_call: TRBV7-9

cdr3_aa: CASSPGPGSDTQYF
cdr3_nt: TGTGCCAGCAGCCCAGGCCCGGGATCAGATACGCAGTATTTT
clone_size: .
j_call: TRBJ2-3
d_call: .
v_call: TRBV7-3

cdr3_aa: CASRVNRESGELFF
cdr3_nt: TGTGCCAGCAGAGTTAACAGGGAATCCGGGGAGCTGTTTTTT
clone_size: few
j_call: TRBJ2-2
d_call: .
v_call: TRBV6-5

cdr3_aa: CASSLAKGVGYTF
cdr3_nt: TGTGCCAGCAGCTTGGCCAAGGGAGTCGGCTACACCTTC
clone_size: few
j_call: TRBJ1-2
d_call: .
v_call: TRBV5-6

cdr3_aa: CASSFGQPGRGYTF
cdr3_nt: TGCGCCAGCAGTTTCGGACAGCCGGGCAGGGGCTACACCTTC
clone_size: .
j_call: TRBJ1-2
d_call: .
v_call: TRBV5-1

cdr3_aa: CASSLSYGYTF
cdr3_nt: TGTGCCAGCAGCTTAAGCTATGGCTACACCTTC
clone_size: few
j_call: TRBJ1-2
d_call: .
v_call: TRBV7-9

cdr3_aa: CASSEGGVGQPQHF
cdr3_nt: TGTGCCAGCAGTGAAGGGGGGGTAGGTCAGCCCCAGCATTTT
clone_size: .
j_call: TRBJ1-5
d_call: .
v_call: TRBV6-1

cdr3_aa: CASGLRSQETQYF
cdr3_nt: TGTGCTAGTGGTTTAAGGAGCCAAGAGACCCAGTACTTC
clone_size: .
j_call: TRBJ2-5
d_call: .
v_call: TRBV12-5

cdr3_aa: CASTLGWGGSYEQYF
cdr3_nt: TGTGCCAGCACCCTAGGGTGGGGGGGCTCCTACGAGCAGTACTTC
clone_size: .
j_call: TRBJ2-7
d_call: TRBD2
v_call: TRBV6-5

cdr3_aa: CASSSPGIYEQYF
cdr3_nt: TGTGCCAGCAGCTCCCCCGGGATCTACGAGCAGTACTTC
clone_size: .
j_call: TRBJ2-7
d_call: .
v_call: TRBV27

cdr3_aa: CASGGQGDTEAFF
cdr3_nt: TGTGCCAGCGGGGGACAGGGCGACACTGAAGCTTTCTTT
clone_size: .
j_call: TRBJ1-1
d_call: TRBD1
v_call: TRBV27

cdr3_aa: CASGLVRQDSSYNSPLHF
cdr3_nt: TGTGCTAGTGGTTTGGTCCGTCAGGACAGCTCCTATAATTCACCCCTCCACTTT
clone_size: .
j_call: TRBJ1-6
d_call: .
v_call: TRBV12-5

cdr3_aa: CAWSLTGGFTSGNTIYF
cdr3_nt: TGTGCCTGGAGCCTAACAGGGGGATTCACCTCTGGAAACACCATATATTTT
clone_size: once
j_call: TRBJ1-3
d_call: TRBD1
v_call: TRBV30

cdr3_aa: CASSLGRQGGSPLHF
cdr3_nt: TGCGCCAGCAGCTTGGGGCGACAGGGGGGCTCACCCCTCCACTTT
clone_size: .
j_call: TRBJ1-6
d_call: TRBD1
v_call: TRBV5-1

cdr3_aa: CAISEGALVGNQQFF
cdr3_nt: TGTGCCATCAGTGAGGGGGCCCTAGTCGGCAATCAGCAGTTCTTC
clone_size: .
j_call: TRBJ2-1
d_call: .
v_call: TRBV10-3

cdr3_aa: CATSEGQGAQETQYF
cdr3_nt: TGTGCCACCAGTGAGGGTCAGGGGGCTCAAGAGACCCAGTACTTC
clone_size: once
j_call: TRBJ2-5
d_call: TRBD1
v_call: TRBV24-1

cdr3_aa: CAWSVSRGVIMNTEAFF
cdr3_nt: TGTGCCTGGAGTGTAAGTAGGGGGGTAATCATGAACACTGAAGCTTTCTTT
clone_size: .
j_call: TRBJ1-1
d_call: .
v_call: TRBV30

cdr3_aa: CASSAQGFAESYTF
cdr3_nt: TGTGCCAGTAGTGCGCAAGGATTCGCCGAAAGCTACACCTTC
clone_size: once
j_call: TRBJ1-2
d_call: .
v_call: TRBV19

cdr3_aa: CASSPTGTGYGEQFF
cdr3_nt: TGTGCCAGCTCACCAACCGGGACAGGGTATGGTGAGCAGTTCTTC
clone_size: few
j_call: TRBJ2-1
d_call: TRBD1
v_call: TRBV18

cdr3_aa: CASSPNRGDEQFF
cdr3_nt: TGTGCCAGCTCACCAAACAGGGGGGATGAGCAGTTCTTC
clone_size: few
j_call: TRBJ2-1
d_call: TRBD1
v_call: TRBV18

cdr3_aa: CATSDPHRPDEQFF
cdr3_nt: TGTGCCACCAGTGACCCCCACAGGCCCGATGAGCAGTTCTTC
clone_size: .
j_call: TRBJ2-1
d_call: .
v_call: TRBV24-1

cdr3_aa: CASSVAGQGTTEAFF
cdr3_nt: TGTGCCAGCAGCGTAGCTGGACAGGGGACCACTGAAGCTTTCTTT
clone_size: .
j_call: TRBJ1-1
d_call: TRBD1
v_call: TRBV9

cdr3_aa: CASSPLGTEAFF
cdr3_nt: TGTGCCAGCAGCCCCTTGGGCACTGAAGCTTTCTTT
clone_size: .
j_call: TRBJ1-1
d_call: .
v_call: TRBV7-9

cdr3_aa: CASSSGTLGPGELFF
cdr3_nt: TGTGCCAGCAGCTCCGGGACATTGGGCCCCGGGGAGCTGTTTTTT
clone_size: few
j_call: TRBJ2-2
d_call: .
v_call: TRBV11-2

cdr3_aa: CASSLEPSGQPQHF
cdr3_nt: TGCGCCAGCAGCTTGGAGCCTAGTGGCCAGCCCCAGCATTTT
clone_size: .
j_call: TRBJ1-5
d_call: .
v_call: TRBV5-1